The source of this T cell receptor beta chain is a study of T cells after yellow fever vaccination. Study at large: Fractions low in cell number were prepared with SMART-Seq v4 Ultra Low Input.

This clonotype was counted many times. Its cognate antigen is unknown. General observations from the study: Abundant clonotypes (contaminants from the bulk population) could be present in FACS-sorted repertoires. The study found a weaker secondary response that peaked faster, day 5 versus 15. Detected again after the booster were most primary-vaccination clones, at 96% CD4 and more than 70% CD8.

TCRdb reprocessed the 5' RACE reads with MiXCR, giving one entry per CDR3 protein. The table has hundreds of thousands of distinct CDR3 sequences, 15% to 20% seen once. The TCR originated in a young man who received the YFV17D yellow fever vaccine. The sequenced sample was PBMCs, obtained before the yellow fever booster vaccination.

In DNA, the CDR3 is TGTGCCAGCAGCCAAGATCCGGGACGCGGGGAAGAGACCCAGTACTTC. This gives the protein CASSQDPGRGEETQYF. The chain links TRBV4-2 to TRBJ2-5, with a possible D match to TRBD2 (6 bases). Per the germline V gene, CDR1 is LGHNA and CDR2 is YNFKEQ. The length of the CDR3 is 16 residues. Trimming removed 0 bases at V and 3 bases at J, with 14 bases between.